These T cell receptor beta chains were read from a single sample in a study of cytomegalovirus exposure and HLA in healthy donors. Here immunoSEQ multiplex PCR was the method, and the copy in TCRdb shows in-frame clones only, minus some. The profile shows about 190,000 clones, roughly 68% of them singletons. The specimen was PBMCs. The receptor source for this set is a woman aged 25 to 39 in good health and CMV-seronegative. Both conserved end residues are part of each CDR3. The D gene is left open where the match is weak. Clone size is not always given. Where it is, it says once, few, many or a class for expanded clones.

j_call clone_size d_call v_call cdr3_nt cdr3_aa
TRBJ2-5 few - TRBV30 TGTGCCTGGAGTCCTCCCCCGGGCCAAGAGACCCAGTACTTC CAWSPPPGQETQYF
TRBJ1-3 - - TRBV5-1 TGCGCCAGCAGACCGGGACTGAACTCTGGAAACACCATATATTTT CASRPGLNSGNTIYF
TRBJ2-3 - TRBD2 TRBV15 TGTGCCACCAGCAAGCGCAGCGGGGGCGAAGATACGCAGTATTTT CATSKRSGGEDTQYF
TRBJ1-1 - TRBD1 TRBV4-1 TGCGCCAGCAGCCAACGACAGGGGTTCACTGAAGCTTTCTTT CASSQRQGFTEAFF
TRBJ2-2 once TRBD1 TRBV5-4 TGTGCCAGCAGCCCATTGGGACAGGGGGCCTGGTCGAACACCGGGGAGCTGTTTTTT CASSPLGQGAWSNTGELFF
TRBJ2-6 - TRBD1 TRBV28 TGTGCCAGCAGCCGGGGACAGATATTGTCTGGGGCCAACGTCCTGACTTTC CASSRGQILSGANVLTF
TRBJ1-1 - TRBD1 TRBV15 TGTGCCACCAGCAGACGACAGGGGGCGGACACTGAAGCTTTCTTT CATSRRQGADTEAFF
TRBJ1-2 - - TRBV11-2 TGTGCCAGCAGCCAGGGGTGGGTGGGGACCAATGGCTACACCTTC CASSQGWVGTNGYTF
TRBJ1-1 - - TRBV6-5 TGTGCCAGCAGGGCCTTCTTCTCGAACACTGAAGCTTTCTTT CASRAFFSNTEAFF
TRBJ1-1 - - TRBV2 TGTGCCAGCAGTGACCAGGATTTTGAAGCTTTCTTT CASSDQDFEAFF
TRBJ2-1 few TRBD2 TRBV7-3 TGTGCCAGCAGCCCCCGGGCCACAGCGGGGGGGCATGAGCAGTTCTTC CASSPRATAGGHEQFF
TRBJ2-3 few TRBD1 TRBV4-1 TGCGCCAGCAGCCAAATTGGGACAGGGGGCATGGATACGCAGTATTTT CASSQIGTGGMDTQYF
TRBJ2-1 - - TRBV7-3 TGTGCTAACGGGGAGCGACAAGACCTGAGCTCCTACAATGAGCAGTTCTTC CANGERQDLSSYNEQFF
TRBJ1-5 - - TRBV6-5 TGTGCCAGCAGTTACTCCGAGAGTCAGCCCCAGCATTTT CASSYSESQPQHF
TRBJ2-3 - TRBD2 TRBV12-5 TGTGCTAGTGGTTTGATTAGCGGGGGCCACACAGATACGCAGTATTTT CASGLISGGHTDTQYF
TRBJ1-3 - - TRBV7-9 TGTGCCAGCAGCTTAACAGGGAGCTCTGGAAACACCATATATTTT CASSLTGSSGNTIYF
TRBJ1-4 - TRBD1 TRBV27 TGTGCCAGCAGTTTTGAAGGGACAGGGAAGGCAAAACTGTTTTTT CASSFEGTGKAKLFF
TRBJ1-2 - - TRBV6-5 TGTGCCAGCAGTTCGCCGGGACTGAAGAGTGGCTATGGCTACACCTTC CASSSPGLKSGYGYTF
TRBJ2-2 - - TRBV10-2 TGCGCCAGCAGTAACAAGGAGACCGGGGAGCTGTTTTTT CASSNKETGELFF
TRBJ2-5 - - TRBV9 TGTGCCAGCAGCGACAGAGGGGGGACCCAGTACTTC CASSDRGGTQYF
TRBJ2-3 - - TRBV7-3 TGTGCCAGCAGCTTACGGGGGGCTATAGATACGCAGTATTTT CASSLRGAIDTQYF
TRBJ1-1 - - TRBV19 TGTGCCAGTAGTATGGCGGTTGTTCTGAACACTGAAGCTTTCTTT CASSMAVVLNTEAFF
TRBJ2-3 - TRBD2 TRBV5-6 TGTGCCAGCAGCGCCCCTGGAGCGGGGGGCCTAGATACGCAGTATTTT CASSAPGAGGLDTQYF
TRBJ2-5 - - TRBV28 TGTGCCAGCAGTTTAGGGGGGGCACGCGAGACCCAGTACTTC CASSLGGARETQYF
TRBJ2-6 - - TRBV6-1 TGTGCCAGCAGTGACTGGGGCCGGTCTGGGGCCAACGTCCTGACTTTC CASSDWGRSGANVLTF
TRBJ2-7 - - TRBV27 TGTGCCAGCAGTCCCAATCCGGGGTACGAGCAGTACTTC CASSPNPGYEQYF
TRBJ1-2 - TRBD1 TRBV5-1 TGCGCCAGCAGCTTGGCGGCAGGGGGTGGCTATGGCTACACCTTC CASSLAAGGGYGYTF
TRBJ1-1 - TRBD1 TRBV7-3 TGTGCCAGCAGCTCTACACACAGGGGAAAGGTGCGGTCTTCGAACACTGAAGCTTTCTTT CASSSTHRGKVRSSNTEAFF
TRBJ1-5 - TRBD1 TRBV4-1 TGCGCCAGCAGCCAGTACAGGGGGCCTCAGCCCCAGCATTTT CASSQYRGPQPQHF